The 4 T cell receptor beta chains below come from one sample, sequenced in a study of post-analysis software for immune sequencing data. Their antigens remain unidentified. Study-wide results and caveats: Five TRBV segments were more frequent in patients than controls; TRBV5-6, TRBV5-1 and TRBV20-1 belonged to this group.

Built from TCR beta cDNA, the libraries had unique molecular identifiers in them. TCRdb passed the PCR reads through MiXCR, listing each CDR3 protein once. The data contain around 770,000 distinct CDR3 sequences, more than 45% of them singletons. The sequenced sample consisted of blood. Receptors originate from a girl aged 10 to 17 with multiple sclerosis.

The J gene is TRBJ2-5, the V gene TRBV5-1, with 7 positions matching TRBD1. The J call is doubtful: the DNA matches TRBJ2-7 better. The CDR3 loop spans 16 amino acids. In germline, CDR1 is SGHRS, CDR2 YFSETQ. The CDR3 region has the DNA TGCGCCAGCAGCTTGGAACCCGGGACAGCAGGCTACGAGCAGTACTTC. Amino acids: CASSLEPGTAGYEQYF.

The rearrangement uses TRBV27 and TRBJ1-2, with 8 bases lining up with TRBD1. The CDR3 is made up of 14 amino acids. Germline V gene lookup returns CDR1 MNHEY and CDR2 SMNVEV (reference sequence). V lost 5 bases, J lost 6 bases, and 8 bases stayed unmatched. The CDR3 protein is CASSVRQGSHGYTF. The CDR3 DNA follows: TGTGCCAGCAGTGTCCGACAGGGGTCACATGGCTACACCTTC.

DNA of the CDR3: TGTGCCAGCAGTCCCCGACAGGGAAGGATTAGCTCTGGGGCCAACGTCCTGACTTTC. It specifies CASSPRQGRISSGANVLTF. The gene calls are TRBV27 and TRBJ2-6; TRBD1 aligns across 7 bases. The CDR3 runs to 19 residues. CDR1 and CDR2 (germline): MNHEY, SMNVEV (reference sequence). Trimming cost V 5 bases and J 0 bases; bases outside gene matches: 13.

The table lists this clonotype with a count of one. The chain is built from TRBV7-9 and TRBJ2-5; D remains ambiguous. The J call may be faulty, since TRBJ2-1 better matches the DNA end. The germline V gene has CDR1 SEHNR and CDR2 FQNEAQ (reference sequence). CDR3 length: 16 residues. The CDR3 DNA is TGTGCCAGCAGCTTGAGGCTAGAGCACCTTCAAGAGACCCAGTTCTTC. This codes for CASSLRLEHLQETQFF.